The next 8 T cell receptor beta chains were all read from a single sample in a study of blood T cell repertoires in COVID-19 (dated by TCRdb to 2020 to 2022). The protocol used for the library was the immunoSEQ multiplex PCR assay. Entries here come from immuneACCESS through TCRdb and include only in-frame sequences with V and J called. Some clones fail to appear in such tables; in the studies checked, an unresolved V gene covers under half of the shortfall, and the cause of the remainder is unknown. The sample includes about 80,000 clones, with 65% to 90% observed a single time. The ten largest clones take up 9.6% of the sample. The sequencing sample was made of peripheral blood. The receptors shown here come from a man over 45 with COVID-19, enrolled during active disease.

This sequence joins TRBV20-1 and TRBJ1-2, with 7 positions matching TRBD1. Germline CDR1 is DFQATT and CDR2 is SNEGSKA (reference sequence). CDR3 length: 16 residues. V dropped 3 bases and J dropped 1; count of bases not matched to a gene: 11. The CDR3 coding sequence is TGCAGTGCTAGTCCCCCCTCCAGACAGGGTAACTATGGCTACACCTTC. Encoded protein: CSASPPSRQGNYGYTF.

This rearrangement joins TRBV5-1 to TRBJ1-2; unclear D gene. Trimming pared 6 bases from V and 2 bases from J, leaving 14 bases between. CDR3 length equals 14 residues. Germline loops: CDR1 SGHRS, CDR2 YFSETQ. The CDR3 is CASKEGPENYGYTF. In DNA, the CDR3 is TGCGCCAGCAAAGAGGGTCCAGAGAACTATGGCTACACCTTC.

V is TRBV29-1 and J is TRBJ1-5; weak D call: TRBD1 (6 bases). V was pared by 7 bases and J by 2 bases, with 15 bases between. Germline V gives CDR1 SQVTM, CDR2 ANQGSEA. The CDR3 spans 14 residues. CDR3 coding DNA: TGCAGCGCCAAACAGGGTAACGGCAATCAGCCCCAGCATTTT. Amino acid sequence: CSAKQGNGNQPQHF.

The chain couples TRBV6-1 to TRBJ2-5; perhaps TRBD2 as D (6 bases). V was clipped by 7 bases and J by 0 bases, with 12 bases between them. The CDR3 spans 14 residues. Germline assignment: CDR1 MNHNS and CDR2 SASEGT. The CDR3: CASTMTRDQETQYF. The CDR3 DNA follows: TGTGCCAGCACCATGACTAGGGACCAAGAGACCCAGTACTTC.

In this sample, this clone turned up once. The rearrangement uses TRBV4-1 and TRBJ2-3, with TRBD2 matching 11 bases. The trim removed 4 bases at V and 2 bases at J, leaving 5 bases unmatched. CDR3 length: 16 amino acids. Germline loops: CDR1 MGHRA, CDR2 YSYEKL. This CDR3 is CASSPGLAGFTDTQYF. The CDR3 bases are TGCGCCAGCAGCCCCGGACTAGCGGGCTTCACAGATACGCAGTATTTT.

The genes are TRBV7-9 and TRBJ1-1; no clear D gene. The CDR3 has 16 amino acids. With 1 base removed from V and 4 bases from J, the gap between germline ends came to 16 bases. Germline V gene sequence: CDR1 SEHNR, CDR2 FQNEAQ (reference sequence). CDR3 bases: TGTGCCAGCAGCTTAGGGGCCTCGCAGGTACTCACTGAAGCTTTCTTT. Amino acids: CASSLGASQVLTEAFF.

The J gene is TRBJ2-5, the V gene TRBV28, with D perhaps TRBD2 (5 bases). The ends were cut back, 6 bases at V and 2 bases at J, with 13 bases in the middle. CDR1 and CDR2 (germline): MDHEN, SYDVKM. The CDR3 has 14 residues. CDR3 coding DNA: TGTGCCAGCAGGGAGGTCCGGGGACAAGAGACCCAGTACTTC. Translated, it gives CASREVRGQETQYF.

The chain recombines TRBV16 with TRBJ1-5; the D is unclear. CDR1 and CDR2 (germline): KGHSY, FQNENV. The V end was cut by 6 bases, the J end by 6 bases, with 12 bases between. The CDR3 has 13 amino acids. CDR3 residues: CASSLGRSQPQHF. The CDR3 DNA follows: TGTGCCAGCAGTTTAGGGAGGAGTCAGCCCCAGCATTTT.